A selection of T cell receptor beta chains follows, all from one sample in a study of blood T cell repertoires in COVID-19. Here immunoSEQ multiplex PCR was the method, and the copy in TCRdb shows in-frame clones only, minus some. The sample includes around 52,000 clones, roughly four fifths of them seen just once. Input material: peripheral blood. The receptors originated from a woman over 75 with acute or convalescent COVID-19. Both conserved end residues are part of each CDR3. The D gene is left open where the match is weak. Some rows mark clone size as missing; the rest say once, few, many or name a class of expanded clone.

J gene: TRBJ2-5; clone size: -; D gene: TRBD1; CDR3 length: 14; V gene: TRBV7-7; CDR3 DNA: TGTGCCAGCAGTTTCACCGGGACAGGGGAGACCCAGTACTTC; CDR3 protein: CASSFTGTGETQYF
J gene: TRBJ1-6; clone size: -; D gene: -; CDR3 length: 13; V gene: TRBV7-9; CDR3 DNA: TGTGCCAGCAGCTTAGACGGTGGTAAACCCCTCCACTTT; CDR3 protein: CASSLDGGKPLHF
J gene: TRBJ1-5; clone size: -; D gene: -; CDR3 length: 17; V gene: TRBV19; CDR3 DNA: TGTGCCAGTAGTATAGAGCGACTAGGGATGGGCAATCAGCCCCAGCATTTT; CDR3 protein: CASSIERLGMGNQPQHF
J gene: TRBJ1-2; clone size: -; D gene: -; CDR3 length: 16; V gene: TRBV5-4; CDR3 DNA: TGTGCCAGCAGCTTGGGGACAGACCCTAATAACTATGGCTACACCTTC; CDR3 protein: CASSLGTDPNNYGYTF
J gene: TRBJ2-1; clone size: -; D gene: -; CDR3 length: 16; V gene: TRBV5-1; CDR3 DNA: TGCGCCAGCAGTTCTTACCAGGGAGGCTCCTACAATGAGCAGTTCTTC; CDR3 protein: CASSSYQGGSYNEQFF
J gene: TRBJ1-1; clone size: -; D gene: -; CDR3 length: 13; V gene: TRBV2; CDR3 DNA: TGTGCCAGCAGTGACGAACTCTGGACTGAAGCTTTCTTT; CDR3 protein: CASSDELWTEAFF
J gene: TRBJ2-3; clone size: -; D gene: TRBD2; CDR3 length: 16; V gene: TRBV6-5; CDR3 DNA: TGTGCCAGCAGTTCTTGGACTAGCGGGAGGACAGATACGCAGTATTTT; CDR3 protein: CASSSWTSGRTDTQYF
J gene: TRBJ2-2; clone size: -; D gene: TRBD1; CDR3 length: 15; V gene: TRBV3-1/TRBV3-2; CDR3 DNA: TGTGCCAGCAGAGGGACAGGGATTACTACCGGGGAGCTGTTTTTT; CDR3 protein: CASRGTGITTGELFF
J gene: TRBJ1-2; clone size: -; D gene: -; CDR3 length: 16; V gene: TRBV23-1; CDR3 DNA: TGCGCCAGCAGTATGCTGGGAGCGGGGGGGCACTATGGCTACACCTTC; CDR3 protein: CASSMLGAGGHYGYTF
J gene: TRBJ2-7; clone size: -; D gene: -; CDR3 length: 13; V gene: TRBV5-1; CDR3 DNA: TGCGCCAGCAGCTTTACCACTAATTACGAGCAGTACTTC; CDR3 protein: CASSFTTNYEQYF
J gene: TRBJ1-1; clone size: once; D gene: TRBD1; CDR3 length: 13; V gene: TRBV3-1/TRBV3-2; CDR3 DNA: TGTGCCAGCAGCCCTGACAGGGGGGCTGAAGCTTTCTTT; CDR3 protein: CASSPDRGAEAFF
J gene: TRBJ1-6; clone size: -; D gene: TRBD1; CDR3 length: 13; V gene: TRBV11-3; CDR3 DNA: TGTGCCAGCAGCTCGGGACAGAATTCACCCCTCCACTTT; CDR3 protein: CASSSGQNSPLHF
J gene: TRBJ1-1; clone size: -; D gene: -; CDR3 length: 14; V gene: TRBV12-5; CDR3 DNA: TGTGCTAGTGGTCTCGGGACATTTAACACTGAAGCTTTCTTT; CDR3 protein: CASGLGTFNTEAFF
J gene: TRBJ2-7; clone size: -; D gene: -; CDR3 length: 12; V gene: TRBV3-1/TRBV3-2; CDR3 DNA: TGTGCCAGCAGCCAGCAGGGGCTCGGGCAGTACTTC; CDR3 protein: CASSQQGLGQYF
J gene: TRBJ2-3; clone size: -; D gene: -; CDR3 length: 12; V gene: TRBV4-1; CDR3 DNA: TGCGCCAGCAGCCAAGCCGAGGATACGCAGTATTTT; CDR3 protein: CASSQAEDTQYF
J gene: TRBJ1-2; clone size: -; D gene: -; CDR3 length: 14; V gene: TRBV28; CDR3 DNA: TGTGCCAGCACCTGGGGGAGGGCGAACTATGGCTACACCTTC; CDR3 protein: CASTWGRANYGYTF
J gene: TRBJ2-3; clone size: -; D gene: TRBD1; CDR3 length: 15; V gene: TRBV5-1; CDR3 DNA: TGCGCCAGCAGCTTGAGGACAGGGAACACAGATACGCAGTATTTT; CDR3 protein: CASSLRTGNTDTQYF
J gene: TRBJ1-2; clone size: -; D gene: TRBD1; CDR3 length: 18; V gene: TRBV28; CDR3 DNA: TGTGCCAGCAGTTTAAATCCCATTTTCGGACAGGGTATCGGCGGCTACACCTTC; CDR3 protein: CASSLNPIFGQGIGGYTF
J gene: TRBJ1-5; clone size: -; D gene: -; CDR3 length: 14; V gene: TRBV20-1; CDR3 DNA: TGCAGTGCTAGTGCAGGTTATAGCAATCAGCCCCAGCATTTT; CDR3 protein: CSASAGYSNQPQHF
J gene: TRBJ2-4; clone size: -; D gene: -; CDR3 length: 12; V gene: TRBV12-3/TRBV12-4; CDR3 DNA: TGTGCCAGCAGCCAATCAGGATACATTCAGTACTTC; CDR3 protein: CASSQSGYIQYF
J gene: TRBJ2-7; clone size: few; D gene: TRBD1; CDR3 length: 16; V gene: TRBV6-1; CDR3 DNA: TGTGCCAGCAGTGATTTTCCGGGACAGGGGGCGAGGGAGCAGTACTTC; CDR3 protein: CASSDFPGQGAREQYF
J gene: TRBJ2-1; clone size: -; D gene: TRBD2; CDR3 length: 13; V gene: TRBV29-1; CDR3 DNA: TGCAGCGTGGGACTAGGAGGAATCGATGAGCAGTTCTTC; CDR3 protein: CSVGLGGIDEQFF
J gene: TRBJ1-5; clone size: -; D gene: TRBD1; CDR3 length: 19; V gene: TRBV2; CDR3 DNA: TGTGCCAGCAGTGAACAAGGACAGGGGGTCTGGTTTGGCAATCAGCCCCAGCATTTT; CDR3 protein: CASSEQGQGVWFGNQPQHF
J gene: TRBJ2-5; clone size: -; D gene: -; CDR3 length: 12; V gene: TRBV19; CDR3 DNA: TGTGCCTCTAGACAGGTTGGAGAGACCCAGTACTTC; CDR3 protein: CASRQVGETQYF
J gene: TRBJ2-4; clone size: few; D gene: TRBD2; CDR3 length: 14; V gene: TRBV19; CDR3 DNA: TGTGCCAGTAAGTCTAGCGGGATAGTAAACATTCAGTACTTC; CDR3 protein: CASKSSGIVNIQYF
J gene: TRBJ1-1; clone size: -; D gene: -; CDR3 length: 15; V gene: TRBV3-1/TRBV3-2; CDR3 DNA: TGTGCCAGCAGCCCCTTGGCGGGGAAAAACACTGAAGCTTTCTTT; CDR3 protein: CASSPLAGKNTEAFF
J gene: TRBJ2-5; clone size: -; D gene: TRBD1; CDR3 length: 16; V gene: TRBV4-1; CDR3 DNA: TGCGCCAGCAGCCAATGGACCGGACAGGGTAGGAAGACCCAGTACTTC; CDR3 protein: CASSQWTGQGRKTQYF
J gene: TRBJ1-6; clone size: -; D gene: -; CDR3 length: 15; V gene: TRBV5-5; CDR3 DNA: TGTGCCAGCAGCTTGACAGGGAGCTATAATTCACCCCTCCACTTT; CDR3 protein: CASSLTGSYNSPLHF
J gene: TRBJ1-4; clone size: -; D gene: -; CDR3 length: 17; V gene: TRBV18; CDR3 DNA: TGTGCCAGCTCACAAGAACAGGGAAAAGGGACTAATGAAAAACTGTTTTTT; CDR3 protein: CASSQEQGKGTNEKLFF
J gene: TRBJ1-6; clone size: -; D gene: -; CDR3 length: 15; V gene: TRBV5-1; CDR3 DNA: TGCGCCAGCACAACCTCCGGGACTGATAATTCACCCCTCCACTTT; CDR3 protein: CASTTSGTDNSPLHF
J gene: TRBJ1-3; clone size: -; D gene: -; CDR3 length: 15; V gene: TRBV9; CDR3 DNA: TGTGCCAGCAGCGGTGGACAGCACTCTGGAAACACCATATATTTT; CDR3 protein: CASSGGQHSGNTIYF
J gene: TRBJ2-7; clone size: once; D gene: TRBD1; CDR3 length: 14; V gene: TRBV18; CDR3 DNA: TGTGCCAGCTCACGTACCACAGGGGGATACGAGCAGTACTTC; CDR3 protein: CASSRTTGGYEQYF
J gene: TRBJ1-2; clone size: -; D gene: -; CDR3 length: 13; V gene: TRBV3-1/TRBV3-2; CDR3 DNA: TGTGCCAGCAGCCCCCGGGATAACTATGGCTACACCTTC; CDR3 protein: CASSPRDNYGYTF
J gene: TRBJ1-1; clone size: -; D gene: -; CDR3 length: 15; V gene: TRBV29-1; CDR3 DNA: TGCAGCGTTAAGGTCTGGGGACAACTGAACACTGAAGCTTTCTTT; CDR3 protein: CSVKVWGQLNTEAFF
J gene: TRBJ2-3; clone size: -; D gene: TRBD2; CDR3 length: 16; V gene: TRBV9; CDR3 DNA: TGTGCCAGCAGCGCCCCTAGCGGGGGTCACACAGATACGCAGTATTTT; CDR3 protein: CASSAPSGGHTDTQYF
J gene: TRBJ1-2; clone size: -; D gene: -; CDR3 length: 14; V gene: TRBV27; CDR3 DNA: TGTGCCAGCAGTTCCGCGGGGGGCATCTATGGCTACACCTTC; CDR3 protein: CASSSAGGIYGYTF
J gene: TRBJ2-1; clone size: -; D gene: -; CDR3 length: 15; V gene: TRBV6-5; CDR3 DNA: TGTGCCAGCAGTTACTCTTCTCCAAGGAGTGGTGAGCAGTTCTTC; CDR3 protein: CASSYSSPRSGEQFF
J gene: TRBJ1-2; clone size: -; D gene: -; CDR3 length: 13; V gene: TRBV6-5; CDR3 DNA: TGTGCCAGCAGCCTAGACCCGCTCTATGGCTACACCTTC; CDR3 protein: CASSLDPLYGYTF
J gene: TRBJ2-3; clone size: -; D gene: TRBD2; CDR3 length: 15; V gene: TRBV2; CDR3 DNA: TGTGCCAGCAGCCTGGGACTAGCGGCCACAGATACGCAGTATTTT; CDR3 protein: CASSLGLAATDTQYF
J gene: TRBJ1-1; clone size: -; D gene: -; CDR3 length: 14; V gene: TRBV7-2; CDR3 DNA: TGTGCCAGCAGCAACCAGGTACTGAACACTGAAGCTTTCTTT; CDR3 protein: CASSNQVLNTEAFF
J gene: TRBJ2-2; clone size: -; D gene: TRBD1; CDR3 length: 18; V gene: TRBV27; CDR3 DNA: TGTGCCAGCAGTTTCGCCACCGGGACAGGGGCAAGCACCGGGGAGCTGTTTTTT; CDR3 protein: CASSFATGTGASTGELFF
J gene: TRBJ2-7; clone size: -; D gene: -; CDR3 length: 13; V gene: TRBV5-4; CDR3 DNA: TGTGCCAGCAGCTTGGCGGGGTCCTACGAGCAGTACTTC; CDR3 protein: CASSLAGSYEQYF
J gene: TRBJ1-3; clone size: -; D gene: -; CDR3 length: 13; V gene: TRBV12-3/TRBV12-4; CDR3 DNA: TGTGCCAGCAGTCAGGGAGGTGGAAACACCATATATTTT; CDR3 protein: CASSQGGGNTIYF
J gene: TRBJ2-3; clone size: -; D gene: -; CDR3 length: 14; V gene: TRBV5-4; CDR3 DNA: TGTGCCAGCAGACCGGAGGGTAGCACAGATACGCAGTATTTT; CDR3 protein: CASRPEGSTDTQYF
J gene: TRBJ2-7; clone size: -; D gene: TRBD1; CDR3 length: 16; V gene: TRBV28; CDR3 DNA: TGTGCCAGCAGTTCACCCTCCGGGACAGGCACCTACGAGCAGTACTTC; CDR3 protein: CASSSPSGTGTYEQYF
J gene: TRBJ2-2; clone size: -; D gene: -; CDR3 length: 15; V gene: TRBV5-1; CDR3 DNA: TGCGCCAGCAGCTTGGTCGGCGGGAACACCGGGGAGCTGTTTTTT; CDR3 protein: CASSLVGGNTGELFF
J gene: TRBJ1-3; clone size: -; D gene: -; CDR3 length: 13; V gene: TRBV19; CDR3 DNA: TGTGCCAGTAGATCAGGGGCTGGAAACACCATATATTTT; CDR3 protein: CASRSGAGNTIYF
J gene: TRBJ1-5; clone size: -; D gene: TRBD1; CDR3 length: 18; V gene: TRBV6-1; CDR3 DNA: TGTGCCAGCAGTGAAGCGCTTCTATCCCAGACAGGGGCCCAGCCCCAGCATTTT; CDR3 protein: CASSEALLSQTGAQPQHF
J gene: TRBJ1-4; clone size: -; D gene: -; CDR3 length: 16; V gene: TRBV15; CDR3 DNA: TGTGCCACCAGCAGAGATCCGCCCCCGGCTAATGAAAAACTGTTTTTT; CDR3 protein: CATSRDPPPANEKLFF
J gene: TRBJ2-1; clone size: -; D gene: -; CDR3 length: 12; V gene: TRBV27; CDR3 DNA: TGTGCCAGCAGACCGTGGAGGGGTGAGCAGTTCTTC; CDR3 protein: CASRPWRGEQFF
J gene: TRBJ2-1; clone size: -; D gene: -; CDR3 length: 20; V gene: TRBV6-1; CDR3 DNA: TGTGCCAGCAGTGTCAGCTCCAGGTTTGGGGCCGGCGACGCGTACAATGAGCAGTTCTTC; CDR3 protein: CASSVSSRFGAGDAYNEQFF
J gene: TRBJ1-4; clone size: -; D gene: TRBD1; CDR3 length: 14; V gene: TRBV9; CDR3 DNA: TGTGCCAGCAGCCCGACAGGGGCTTATGAAAAACTGTTTTTT; CDR3 protein: CASSPTGAYEKLFF
J gene: TRBJ1-2; clone size: -; D gene: -; CDR3 length: 13; V gene: TRBV28; CDR3 DNA: TGTGCCAGCAGCCTTGCAGGGGCAGGTGGCTACACCTTC; CDR3 protein: CASSLAGAGGYTF